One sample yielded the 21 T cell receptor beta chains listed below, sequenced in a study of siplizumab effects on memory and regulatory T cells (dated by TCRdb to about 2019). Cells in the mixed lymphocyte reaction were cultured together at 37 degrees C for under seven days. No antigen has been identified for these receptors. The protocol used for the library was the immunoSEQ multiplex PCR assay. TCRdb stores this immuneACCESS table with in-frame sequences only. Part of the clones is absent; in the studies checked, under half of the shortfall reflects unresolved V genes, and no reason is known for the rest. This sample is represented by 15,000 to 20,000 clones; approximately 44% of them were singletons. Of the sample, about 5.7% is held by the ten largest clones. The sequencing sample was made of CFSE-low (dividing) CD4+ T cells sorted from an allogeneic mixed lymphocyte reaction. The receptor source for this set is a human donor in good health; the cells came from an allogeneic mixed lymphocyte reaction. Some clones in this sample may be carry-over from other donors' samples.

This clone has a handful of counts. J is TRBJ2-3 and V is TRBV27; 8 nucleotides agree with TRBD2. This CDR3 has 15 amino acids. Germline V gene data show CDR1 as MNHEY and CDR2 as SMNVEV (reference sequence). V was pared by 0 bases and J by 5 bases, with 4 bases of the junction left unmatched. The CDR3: CASSLSRLAGDTQYF. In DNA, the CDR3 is TGTGCCAGCAGTTTATCGAGGCTAGCGGGAGATACGCAGTATTTT.

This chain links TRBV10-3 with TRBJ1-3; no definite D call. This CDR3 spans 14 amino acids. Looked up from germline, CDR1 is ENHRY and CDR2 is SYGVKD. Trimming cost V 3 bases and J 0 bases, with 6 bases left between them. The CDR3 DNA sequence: TGTGCCATCAGTGAACGGTCCTCTGGAAACACCATATATTTT. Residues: CAISERSSGNTIYF.

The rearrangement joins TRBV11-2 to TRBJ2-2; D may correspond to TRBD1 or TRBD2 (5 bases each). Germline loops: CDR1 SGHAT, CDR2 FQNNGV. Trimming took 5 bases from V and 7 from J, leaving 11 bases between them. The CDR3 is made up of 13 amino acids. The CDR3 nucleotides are TGTGCCAGCAGCCCGGGGACCATCGGGGAGCTGTTTTTT. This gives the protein CASSPGTIGELFF.

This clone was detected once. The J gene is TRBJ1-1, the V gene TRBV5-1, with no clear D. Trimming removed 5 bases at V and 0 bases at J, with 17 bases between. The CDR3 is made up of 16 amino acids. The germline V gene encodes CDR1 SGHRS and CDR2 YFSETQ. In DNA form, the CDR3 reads TGCGCCAGCAGGGACTATACCGGGGTTATGAACACTGAAGCTTTCTTT. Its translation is CASRDYTGVMNTEAFF. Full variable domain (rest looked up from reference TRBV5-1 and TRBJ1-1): KAGVTQTPRYLIKTRGQQVTLSCSPISGHRSVSWYQQTPGQGLQFLFEYFSETQRNKGNFPGRFSGRQFSNSRSEMNVSTLELGDSALYLCASRDYTGVMNTEAFFGQGTRLTVV.

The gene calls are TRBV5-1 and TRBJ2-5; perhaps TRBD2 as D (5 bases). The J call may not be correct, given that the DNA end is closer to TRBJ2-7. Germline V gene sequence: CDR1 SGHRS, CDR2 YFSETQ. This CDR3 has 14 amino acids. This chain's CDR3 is CASSLYGSTYEQYF. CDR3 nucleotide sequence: TGCGCCAGCAGCTTGTATGGGAGTACCTACGAGCAGTACTTC.

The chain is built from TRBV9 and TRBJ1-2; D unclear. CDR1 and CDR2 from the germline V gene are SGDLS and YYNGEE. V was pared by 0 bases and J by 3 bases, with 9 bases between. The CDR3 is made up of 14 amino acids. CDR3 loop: CASSVEQIHYGYTF. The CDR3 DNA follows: TGTGCCAGCAGCGTAGAACAGATACACTATGGCTACACCTTC.

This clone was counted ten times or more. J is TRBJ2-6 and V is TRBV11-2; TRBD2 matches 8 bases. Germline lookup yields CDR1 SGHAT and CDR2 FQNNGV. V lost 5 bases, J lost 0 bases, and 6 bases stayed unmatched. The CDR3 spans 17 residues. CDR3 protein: CASSPRGASSGANVLTF. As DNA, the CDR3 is TGTGCCAGCAGCCCGCGGGGGGCCAGCTCTGGGGCCAACGTCCTGACTTTC.

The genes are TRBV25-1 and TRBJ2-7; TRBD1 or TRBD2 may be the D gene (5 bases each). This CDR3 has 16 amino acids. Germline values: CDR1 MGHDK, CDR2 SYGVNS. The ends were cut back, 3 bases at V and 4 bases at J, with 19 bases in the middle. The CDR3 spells CASSDNEAGSYYEQYF. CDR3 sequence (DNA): TGTGCCAGCAGTGATAATGAGGCAGGGAGTTATTACGAGCAGTACTTC.

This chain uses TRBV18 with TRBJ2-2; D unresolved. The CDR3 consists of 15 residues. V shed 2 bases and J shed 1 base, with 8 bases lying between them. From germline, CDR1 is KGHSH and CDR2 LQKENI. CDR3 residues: CASSPSNLNTGELFF. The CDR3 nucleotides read TGTGCCAGCTCACCATCAAACTTGAACACCGGGGAGCTGTTTTTT.

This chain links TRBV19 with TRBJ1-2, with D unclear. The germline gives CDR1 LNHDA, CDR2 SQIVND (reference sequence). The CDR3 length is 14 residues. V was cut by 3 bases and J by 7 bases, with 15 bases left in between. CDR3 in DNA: TGTGCCAGTAGTATCCCAGCAGCTATCCGTGGCTACACCTTC. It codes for CASSIPAAIRGYTF.

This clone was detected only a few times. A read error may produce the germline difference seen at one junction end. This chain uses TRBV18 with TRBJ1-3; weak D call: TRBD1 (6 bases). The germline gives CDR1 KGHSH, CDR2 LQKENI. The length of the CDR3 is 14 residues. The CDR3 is CASSPQGSGNTIYF. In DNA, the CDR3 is TGTGCCAGCTCGCCACAGGGCTCTGGAAACACCATATATTTT.

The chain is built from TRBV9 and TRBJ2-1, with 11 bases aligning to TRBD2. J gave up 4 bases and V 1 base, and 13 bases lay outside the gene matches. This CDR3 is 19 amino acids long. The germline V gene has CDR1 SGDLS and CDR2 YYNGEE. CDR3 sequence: CASSVSVAGGLHPYNEQFF. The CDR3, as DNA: TGTGCCAGCAGCGTATCGGTAGCGGGAGGGCTTCACCCTTACAATGAGCAGTTCTTC.

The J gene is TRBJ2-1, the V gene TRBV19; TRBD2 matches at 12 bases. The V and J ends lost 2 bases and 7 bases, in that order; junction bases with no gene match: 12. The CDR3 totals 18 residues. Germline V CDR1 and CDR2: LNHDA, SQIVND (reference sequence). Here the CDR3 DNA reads TGTGCCAGTAGTATATCCCCTAGCGGGAGGGTTCGGCCTAATGAGCAGTTCTTC. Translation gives CASSISPSGRVRPNEQFF.

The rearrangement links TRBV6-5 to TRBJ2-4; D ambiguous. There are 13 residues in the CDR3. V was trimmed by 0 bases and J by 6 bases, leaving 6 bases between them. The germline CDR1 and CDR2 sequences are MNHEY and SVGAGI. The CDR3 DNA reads TGTGCCAGCAGTTACTCGAGAGGAAACATTCAGTACTTC. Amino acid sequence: CASSYSRGNIQYF.

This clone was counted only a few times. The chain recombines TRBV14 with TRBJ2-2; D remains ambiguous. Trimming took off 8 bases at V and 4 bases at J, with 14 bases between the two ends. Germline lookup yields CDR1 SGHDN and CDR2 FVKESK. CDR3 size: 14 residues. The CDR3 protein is CASGDTRSTGELFF. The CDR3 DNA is TGTGCCAGCGGAGACACCCGATCCACCGGGGAGCTGTTTTTT.

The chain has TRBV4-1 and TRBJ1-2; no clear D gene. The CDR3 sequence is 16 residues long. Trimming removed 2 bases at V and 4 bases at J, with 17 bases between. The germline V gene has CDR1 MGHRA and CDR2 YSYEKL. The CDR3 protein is CASSQPTLVEGYGYTF. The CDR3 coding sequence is TGCGCCAGCAGCCAACCCACCCTCGTCGAAGGCTATGGCTACACCTTC.

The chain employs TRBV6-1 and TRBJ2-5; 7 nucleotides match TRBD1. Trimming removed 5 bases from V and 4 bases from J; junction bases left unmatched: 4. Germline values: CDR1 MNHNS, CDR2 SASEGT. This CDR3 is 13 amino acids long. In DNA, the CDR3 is TGTGCCAGCAGTAACAGGGGACGAGAGACCCAGTACTTC. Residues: CASSNRGRETQYF.

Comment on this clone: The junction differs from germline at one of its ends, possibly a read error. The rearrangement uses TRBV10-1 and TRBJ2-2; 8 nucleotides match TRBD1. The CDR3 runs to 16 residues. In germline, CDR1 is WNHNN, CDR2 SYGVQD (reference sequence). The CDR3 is CASSVPGQGGHRGAVF. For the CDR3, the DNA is TGCGCCAGCAGTGTCCCCGGACAGGGCGGGCACCGGGGAGCTGTTTTT.

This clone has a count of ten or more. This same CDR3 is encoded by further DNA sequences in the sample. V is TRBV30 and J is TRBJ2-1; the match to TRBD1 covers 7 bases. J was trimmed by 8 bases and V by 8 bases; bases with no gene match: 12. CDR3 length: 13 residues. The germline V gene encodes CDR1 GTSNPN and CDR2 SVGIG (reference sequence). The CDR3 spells CAMDRQGFDEQFF. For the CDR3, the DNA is TGTGCCATGGACAGACAGGGATTCGATGAGCAGTTCTTC. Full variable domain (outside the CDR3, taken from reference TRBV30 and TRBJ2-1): SQTIHQWPATLVQPVGSPLSLECTVEGTSNPNLYWYRQAAGRGLQLLFYSVGIGQISSEVPQNLSASRPQDRQFILSSKKLLLSDSGFYLCAMDRQGFDEQFFGPGTRLTVL.

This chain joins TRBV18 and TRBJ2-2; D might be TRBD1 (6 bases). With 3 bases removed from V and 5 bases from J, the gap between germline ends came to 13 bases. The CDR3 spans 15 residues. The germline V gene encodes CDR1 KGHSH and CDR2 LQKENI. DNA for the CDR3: TGTGCCAGCTCACCCGCCGGGACACCAACCGGGGAGCTGTTTTTT. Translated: CASSPAGTPTGELFF.

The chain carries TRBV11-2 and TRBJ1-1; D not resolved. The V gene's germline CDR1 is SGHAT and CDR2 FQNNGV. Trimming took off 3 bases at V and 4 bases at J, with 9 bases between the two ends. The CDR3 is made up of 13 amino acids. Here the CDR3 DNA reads TGTGCCAGCAGCTTCGCTCGGAGCACTGAAGCTTTCTTT. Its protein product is CASSFARSTEAFF.